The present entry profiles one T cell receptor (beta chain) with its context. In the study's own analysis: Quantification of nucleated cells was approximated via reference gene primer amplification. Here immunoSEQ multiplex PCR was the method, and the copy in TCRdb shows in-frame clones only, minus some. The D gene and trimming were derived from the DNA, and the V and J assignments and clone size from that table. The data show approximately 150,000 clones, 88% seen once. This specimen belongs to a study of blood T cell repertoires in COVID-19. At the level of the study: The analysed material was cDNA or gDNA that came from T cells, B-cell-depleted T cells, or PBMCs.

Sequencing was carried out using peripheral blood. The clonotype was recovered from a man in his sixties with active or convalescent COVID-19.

In nucleotides, the CDR3 is TGCAGTGCTAGTTCCGAGAACACAGATACGCAGTATTTT. Translated, it gives CSASSENTDTQYF. This sequence joins TRBV20-1 and TRBJ2-3; no reliable D call. V dropped 3 bases and J dropped 2 bases, with 9 bases sitting between them. This CDR3 region has 13 residues. Germline V CDR1 and CDR2: DFQATT, SNEGSKA (reference sequence).